This T cell receptor beta chain was documented in a study of T cells in Graves' hyperthyroidism and ophthalmopathy. TCR beta CDR3 sequences were amplified from RNA transcripts. TCR CDR3 regions were first amplified by RT-PCR with HTBI primers. TCRdb passed the multiplex PCR reads through MiXCR, listing each CDR3 protein once. In the table there are a few hundred thousand distinct CDR3 sequences, about 20% of which are singletons. This clonotype was recorded many times. The origin of this receptor is a young man with Graves' hyperthyroidism. The sample taken for sequencing was blood.

This chain's CDR3 is CASSRGRGVGNQPQHF. The CDR3 coding sequence is TGTGCCAGCAGCCGTGGCAGGGGTGTTGGCAATCAGCCCCAGCATTTT. This chain uses TRBV4-2 with TRBJ1-5; D is perhaps TRBD1 (6 bases). The CDR3 runs to 16 residues. Per the germline V gene, CDR1 is LGHNA and CDR2 is YNFKEQ. V was shortened by 4 bases and J by 2 bases, with 15 bases between the two germline ends.